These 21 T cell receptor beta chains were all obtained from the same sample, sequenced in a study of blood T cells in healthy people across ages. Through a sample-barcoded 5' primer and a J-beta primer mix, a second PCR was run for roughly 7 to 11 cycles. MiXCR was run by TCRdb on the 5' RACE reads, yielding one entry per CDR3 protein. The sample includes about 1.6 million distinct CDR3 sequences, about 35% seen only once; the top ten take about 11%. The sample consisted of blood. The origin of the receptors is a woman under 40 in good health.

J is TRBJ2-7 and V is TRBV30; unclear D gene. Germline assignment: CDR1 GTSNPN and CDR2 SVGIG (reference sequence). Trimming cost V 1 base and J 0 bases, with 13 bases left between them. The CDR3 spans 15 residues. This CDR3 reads CAWSGLEKISYEQYF. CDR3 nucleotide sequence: TGTGCCTGGAGTGGATTGGAGAAGATCTCCTACGAGCAGTACTTC. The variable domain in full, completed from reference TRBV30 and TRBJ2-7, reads SQTIHQWPATLVQPVGSPLSLECTVEGTSNPNLYWYRQAAGRGLQLLFYSVGIGQISSEVPQNLSASRPQDRQFILSSKKLLLSDSGFYLCAWSGLEKISYEQYFGPGTRLTVT.

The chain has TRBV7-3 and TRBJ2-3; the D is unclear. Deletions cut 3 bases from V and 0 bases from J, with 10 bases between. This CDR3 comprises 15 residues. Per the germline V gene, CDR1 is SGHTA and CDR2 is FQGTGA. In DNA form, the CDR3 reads TGTGCCAGCAGCTTGGCAGCGACTAGCACAGATACGCAGTATTTT. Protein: CASSLAATSTDTQYF.

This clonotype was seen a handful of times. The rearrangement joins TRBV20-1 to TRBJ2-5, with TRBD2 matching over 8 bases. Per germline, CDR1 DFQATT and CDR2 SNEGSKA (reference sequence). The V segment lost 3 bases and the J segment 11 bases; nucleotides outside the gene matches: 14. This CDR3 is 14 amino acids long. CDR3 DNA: TGCAGTGCTAGTCCAGCGGGAGTCGATAGTGAGCAGTACTTC. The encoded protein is CSASPAGVDSEQYF.

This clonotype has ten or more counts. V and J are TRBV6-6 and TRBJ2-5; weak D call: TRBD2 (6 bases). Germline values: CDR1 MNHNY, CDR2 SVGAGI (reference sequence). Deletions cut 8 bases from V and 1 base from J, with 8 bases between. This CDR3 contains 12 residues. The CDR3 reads CASRDSQETQYF. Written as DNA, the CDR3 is TGTGCCAGCCGGGACTCCCAAGAGACCCAGTACTTC.

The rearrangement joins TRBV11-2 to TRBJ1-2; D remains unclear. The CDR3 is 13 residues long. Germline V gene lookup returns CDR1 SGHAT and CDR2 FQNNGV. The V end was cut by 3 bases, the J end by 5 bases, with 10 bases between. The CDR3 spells CASSLKAGYGYTF. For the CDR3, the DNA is TGTGCCAGCAGCTTGAAAGCAGGTTATGGCTACACCTTC. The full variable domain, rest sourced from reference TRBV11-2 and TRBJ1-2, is EAGVAQSPRYKIIEKRQSVAFWCNPISGHATLYWYQQILGQGPKLLIQFQNNGVVDDSQLPKDRFSAERLKGVDSTLKIQPAKLEDSAVYLCASSLKAGYGYTFGSGTRLTVV.

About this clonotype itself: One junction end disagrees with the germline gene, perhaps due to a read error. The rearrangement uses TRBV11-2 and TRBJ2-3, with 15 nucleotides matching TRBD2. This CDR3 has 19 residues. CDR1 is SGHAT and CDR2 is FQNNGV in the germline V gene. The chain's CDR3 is CASSLAIGTSGRRTDTRYF. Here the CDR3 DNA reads TGTGCCAGCAGCTTAGCAATCGGGACTAGCGGGAGGAGGACAGATACGCGGTATTTT.

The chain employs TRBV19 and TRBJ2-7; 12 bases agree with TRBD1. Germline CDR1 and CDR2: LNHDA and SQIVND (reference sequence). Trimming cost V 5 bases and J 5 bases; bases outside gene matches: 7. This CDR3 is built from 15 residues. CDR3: CASSDTGTGGHEQYF. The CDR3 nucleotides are TGTGCCAGTAGTGATACCGGGACAGGGGGCCACGAGCAGTACTTC.

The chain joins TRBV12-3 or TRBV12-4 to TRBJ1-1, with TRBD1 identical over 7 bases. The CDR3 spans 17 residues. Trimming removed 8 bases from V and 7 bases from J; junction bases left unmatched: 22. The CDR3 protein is CASVPGRGLSNPVEAFF. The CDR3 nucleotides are TGTGCCAGCGTACCGGGGAGGGGGCTTTCAAATCCGGTTGAAGCTTTCTTT.

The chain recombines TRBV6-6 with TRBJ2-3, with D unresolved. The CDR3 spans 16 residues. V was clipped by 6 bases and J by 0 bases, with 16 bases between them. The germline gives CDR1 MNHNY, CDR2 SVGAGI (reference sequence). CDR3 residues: CASSTYPQSSTDTQYF. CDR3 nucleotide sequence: TGTGCCAGCAGCACCTACCCCCAAAGTAGCACAGATACGCAGTATTTT.

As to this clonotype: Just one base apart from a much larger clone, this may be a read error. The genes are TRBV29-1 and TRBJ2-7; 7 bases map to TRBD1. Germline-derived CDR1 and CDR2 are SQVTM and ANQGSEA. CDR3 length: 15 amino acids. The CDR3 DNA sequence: TGCATCGTTGCCGTTGGGACAGCTTCAACCTACGAGCAGTACTTC. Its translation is CIVAVGTASTYEQYF.

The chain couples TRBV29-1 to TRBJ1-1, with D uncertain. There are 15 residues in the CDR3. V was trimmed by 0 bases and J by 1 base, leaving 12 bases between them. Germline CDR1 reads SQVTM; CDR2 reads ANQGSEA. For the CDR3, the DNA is TGCAGCGTTGAAGAGGTCCAGCACCAGAACACTGAAGCTTTCTTT. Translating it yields CSVEEVQHQNTEAFF.

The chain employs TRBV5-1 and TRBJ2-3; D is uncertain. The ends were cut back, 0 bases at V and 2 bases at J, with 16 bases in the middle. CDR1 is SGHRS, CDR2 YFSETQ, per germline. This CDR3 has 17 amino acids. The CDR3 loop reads CASSLGPVRASTDTQYF. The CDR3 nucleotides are TGCGCCAGCAGCTTGGGGCCGGTTCGGGCCTCCACAGATACGCAGTATTTT.

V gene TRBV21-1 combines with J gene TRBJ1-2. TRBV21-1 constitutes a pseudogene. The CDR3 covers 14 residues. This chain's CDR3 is CASSKSGTSYGYTF. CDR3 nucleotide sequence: TGTGCCAGCAGCAAGTCAGGGACTTCGTATGGCTACACCTTC.

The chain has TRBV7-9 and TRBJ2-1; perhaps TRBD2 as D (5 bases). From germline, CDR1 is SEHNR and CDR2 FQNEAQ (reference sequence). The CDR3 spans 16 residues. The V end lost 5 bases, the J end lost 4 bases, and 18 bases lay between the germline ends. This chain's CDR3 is CASSPVEPGNYNEQFF. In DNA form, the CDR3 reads TGTGCCAGCAGCCCCGTGGAACCGGGGAATTACAATGAGCAGTTCTTC.

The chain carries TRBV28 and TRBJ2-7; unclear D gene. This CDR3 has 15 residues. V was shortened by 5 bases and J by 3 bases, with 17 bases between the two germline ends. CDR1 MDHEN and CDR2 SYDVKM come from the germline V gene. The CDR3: CASSPEELGFYEQYF. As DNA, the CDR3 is TGTGCCAGCAGTCCCGAGGAGTTAGGCTTCTACGAGCAGTACTTC.

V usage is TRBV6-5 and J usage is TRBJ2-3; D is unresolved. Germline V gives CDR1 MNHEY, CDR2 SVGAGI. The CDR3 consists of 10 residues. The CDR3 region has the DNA TGTGGGGGAAGCACAGATACGCAGTATTTT. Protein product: CGGSTDTQYF.

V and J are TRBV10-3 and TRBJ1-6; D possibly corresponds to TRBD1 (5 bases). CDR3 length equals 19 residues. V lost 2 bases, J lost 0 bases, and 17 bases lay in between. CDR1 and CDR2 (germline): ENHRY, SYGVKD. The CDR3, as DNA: TGTGCCATCAGTGAGCCAAAAGTTTCAGGGTACTCCTATAATTCACCCCTCCACTTT. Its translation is CAISEPKVSGYSYNSPLHF.

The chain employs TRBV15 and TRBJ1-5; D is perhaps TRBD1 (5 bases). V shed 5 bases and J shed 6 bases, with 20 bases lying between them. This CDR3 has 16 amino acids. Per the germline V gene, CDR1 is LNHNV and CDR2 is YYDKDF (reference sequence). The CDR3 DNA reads TGTGCCACCAGCGGACGTCCAACAGGCTTAGGTCAGCCCCAGCATTTT. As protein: CATSGRPTGLGQPQHF.

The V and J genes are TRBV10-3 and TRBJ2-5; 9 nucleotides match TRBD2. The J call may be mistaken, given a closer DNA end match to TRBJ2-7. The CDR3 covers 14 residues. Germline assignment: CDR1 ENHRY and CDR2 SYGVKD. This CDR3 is CAIKPSGEDYEQYF. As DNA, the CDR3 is TGTGCCATCAAACCTAGCGGGGAGGACTACGAGCAGTACTTC.

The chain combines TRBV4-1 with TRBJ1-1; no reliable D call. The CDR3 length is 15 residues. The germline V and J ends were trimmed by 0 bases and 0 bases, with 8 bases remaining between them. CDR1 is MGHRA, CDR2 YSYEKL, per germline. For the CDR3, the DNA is TGCGCCAGCAGCCAAGACAGATACATGAACACTGAAGCTTTCTTT. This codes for CASSQDRYMNTEAFF.

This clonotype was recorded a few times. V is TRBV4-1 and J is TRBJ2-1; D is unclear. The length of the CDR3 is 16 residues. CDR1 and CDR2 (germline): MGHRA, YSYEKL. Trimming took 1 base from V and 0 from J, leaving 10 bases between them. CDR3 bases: TGCGCCAGCAGCCAAGCTATTTCCAGCTCCTACAATGAGCAGTTCTTC. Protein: CASSQAISSSYNEQFF.